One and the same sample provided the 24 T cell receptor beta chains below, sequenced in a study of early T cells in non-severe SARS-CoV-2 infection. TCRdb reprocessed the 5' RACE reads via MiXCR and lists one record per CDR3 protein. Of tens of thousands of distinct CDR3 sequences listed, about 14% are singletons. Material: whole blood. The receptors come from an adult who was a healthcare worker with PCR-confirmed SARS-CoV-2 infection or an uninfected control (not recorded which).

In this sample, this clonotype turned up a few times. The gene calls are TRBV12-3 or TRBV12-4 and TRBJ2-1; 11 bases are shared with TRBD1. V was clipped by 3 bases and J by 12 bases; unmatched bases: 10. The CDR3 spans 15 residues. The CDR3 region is CASSLGQGDPEGQFF. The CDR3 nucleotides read TGTGCCAGCAGTTTGGGACAGGGGGACCCGGAGGGGCAGTTCTTC.

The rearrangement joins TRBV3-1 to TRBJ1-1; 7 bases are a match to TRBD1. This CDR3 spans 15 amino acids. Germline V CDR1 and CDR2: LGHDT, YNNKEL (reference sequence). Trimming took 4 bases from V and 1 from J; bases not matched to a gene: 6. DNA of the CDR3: TGTGCCAGCAGCCGGCTGAGACAGGGGAACACTGAAGCTTTCTTT. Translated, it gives CASSRLRQGNTEAFF.

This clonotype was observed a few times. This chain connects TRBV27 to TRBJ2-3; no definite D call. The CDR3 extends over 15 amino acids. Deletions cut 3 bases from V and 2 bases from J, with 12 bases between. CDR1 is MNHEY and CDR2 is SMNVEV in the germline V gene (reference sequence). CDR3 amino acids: CASSFRQSITDTQYF. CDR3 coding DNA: TGTGCCAGCAGTTTCCGGCAGAGCATCACAGATACGCAGTATTTT.

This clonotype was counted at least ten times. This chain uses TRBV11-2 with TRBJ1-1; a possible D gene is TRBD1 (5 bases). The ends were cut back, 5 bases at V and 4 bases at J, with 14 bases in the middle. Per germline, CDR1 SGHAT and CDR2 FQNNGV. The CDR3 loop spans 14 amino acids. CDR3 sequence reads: CASSTDQGGTEAFF. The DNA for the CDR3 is TGTGCCAGCAGCACCGACCAGGGAGGCACTGAAGCTTTCTTT.

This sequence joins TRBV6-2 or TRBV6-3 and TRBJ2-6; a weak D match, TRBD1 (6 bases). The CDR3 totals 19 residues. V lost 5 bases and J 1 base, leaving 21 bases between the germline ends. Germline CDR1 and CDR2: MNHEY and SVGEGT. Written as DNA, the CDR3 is TGTGCCAGCAGTCCACGAAACCTATTACAGGGTTCTGGGGCCAACGTCCTGACTTTC. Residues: CASSPRNLLQGSGANVLTF.

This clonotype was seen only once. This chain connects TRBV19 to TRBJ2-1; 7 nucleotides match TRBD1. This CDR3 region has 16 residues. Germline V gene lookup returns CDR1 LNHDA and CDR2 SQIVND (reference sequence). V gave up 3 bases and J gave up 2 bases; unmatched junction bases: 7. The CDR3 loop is CASSIRGIAPYNEQFF. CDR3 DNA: TGTGCCAGTAGTATCAGGGGGATCGCCCCCTACAATGAGCAGTTCTTC. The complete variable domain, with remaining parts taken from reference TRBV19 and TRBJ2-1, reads DGGITQSPKYLFRKEGQNVTLSCEQNLNHDAMYWYRQDPGQGLRLIYYSQIVNDFQKGDIAEGYSVSREKKESFPLTVTSAQKNPTAFYLCASSIRGIAPYNEQFFGPGTRLTVL.

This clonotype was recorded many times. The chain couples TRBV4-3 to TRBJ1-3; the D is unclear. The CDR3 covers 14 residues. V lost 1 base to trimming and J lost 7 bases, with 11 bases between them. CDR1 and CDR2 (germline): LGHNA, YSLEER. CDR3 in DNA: TGCGCCAGCAGCCAAGTTGTCCCAAGCAACACCATATATTTT. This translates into CASSQVVPSNTIYF.

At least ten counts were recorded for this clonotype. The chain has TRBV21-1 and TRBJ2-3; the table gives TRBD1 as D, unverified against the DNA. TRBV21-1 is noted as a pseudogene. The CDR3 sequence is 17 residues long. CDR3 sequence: CASIFRAGTGGEDTQYF. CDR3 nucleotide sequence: TGTGCCAGCATATTTCGGGCTGGGACAGGGGGAGAAGATACGCAGTATTTT.

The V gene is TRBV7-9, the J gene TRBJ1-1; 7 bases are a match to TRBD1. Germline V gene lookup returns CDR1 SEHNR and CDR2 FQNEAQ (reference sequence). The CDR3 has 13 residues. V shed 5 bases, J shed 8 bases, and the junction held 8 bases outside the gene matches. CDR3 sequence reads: CASSQSPQGEAFF. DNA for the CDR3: TGTGCCAGCAGCCAAAGCCCACAGGGGGAAGCTTTCTTT.

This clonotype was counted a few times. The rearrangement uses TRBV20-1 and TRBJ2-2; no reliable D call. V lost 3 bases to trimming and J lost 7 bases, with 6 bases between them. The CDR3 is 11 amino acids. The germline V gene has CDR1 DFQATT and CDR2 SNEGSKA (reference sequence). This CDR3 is CSARGFGELFF. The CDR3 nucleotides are TGCAGTGCTAGGGGGTTCGGGGAGCTGTTTTTT.

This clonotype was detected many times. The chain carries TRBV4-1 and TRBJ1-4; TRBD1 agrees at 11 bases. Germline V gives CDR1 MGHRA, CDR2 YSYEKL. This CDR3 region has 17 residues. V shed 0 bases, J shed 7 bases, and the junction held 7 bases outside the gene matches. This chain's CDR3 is CASSQERTGGRSEKLFF. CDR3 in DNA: TGCGCCAGCAGCCAAGAGCGGACAGGGGGCCGGAGTGAAAAACTGTTTTTT.

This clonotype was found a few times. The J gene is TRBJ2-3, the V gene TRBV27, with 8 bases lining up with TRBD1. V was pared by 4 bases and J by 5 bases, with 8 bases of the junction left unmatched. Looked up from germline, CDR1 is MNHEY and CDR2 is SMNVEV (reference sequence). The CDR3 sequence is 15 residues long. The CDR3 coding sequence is TGTGCCAGCAGTTCTACAGGGGGAAGAGGAGATACGCAGTATTTT. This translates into CASSSTGGRGDTQYF.

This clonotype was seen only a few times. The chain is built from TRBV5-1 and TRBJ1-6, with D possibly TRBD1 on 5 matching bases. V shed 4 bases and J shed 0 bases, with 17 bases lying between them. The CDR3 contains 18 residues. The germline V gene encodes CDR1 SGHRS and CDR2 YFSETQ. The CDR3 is CASSAGLSGSSYNSPLHF. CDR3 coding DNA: TGCGCCAGCAGCGCTGGATTGTCAGGGAGCTCCTATAATTCACCCCTCCACTTT.

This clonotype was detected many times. CDR3 region: CSVVADRVDGYTF. The CDR3 DNA reads as TGCAGCGTTGTAGCCGACAGGGTTGATGGCTACACCTTC. The V gene is TRBV29-1, the J gene TRBJ1-2, with 7 bases aligning to TRBD1. The trim removed 4 bases at V and 6 bases at J, leaving 8 bases unmatched. Germline loops: CDR1 SQVTM, CDR2 ANQGSEA. The CDR3 length is 13 residues.

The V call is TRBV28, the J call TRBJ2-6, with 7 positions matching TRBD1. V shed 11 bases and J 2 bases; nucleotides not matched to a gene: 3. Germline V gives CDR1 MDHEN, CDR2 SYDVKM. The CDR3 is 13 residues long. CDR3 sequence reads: CAGQGAGANVLTF. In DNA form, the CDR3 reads TGTGCCGGCCAGGGGGCTGGGGCCAACGTCCTGACTTTC.

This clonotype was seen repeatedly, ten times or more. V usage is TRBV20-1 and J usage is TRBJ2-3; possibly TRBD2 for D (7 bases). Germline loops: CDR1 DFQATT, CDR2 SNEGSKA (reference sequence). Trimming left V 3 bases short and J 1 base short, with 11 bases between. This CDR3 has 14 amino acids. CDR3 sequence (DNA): TGCAGTGCTAGGGGGGGGGCACGCACAGATACGCAGTATTTT. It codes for CSARGGARTDTQYF.

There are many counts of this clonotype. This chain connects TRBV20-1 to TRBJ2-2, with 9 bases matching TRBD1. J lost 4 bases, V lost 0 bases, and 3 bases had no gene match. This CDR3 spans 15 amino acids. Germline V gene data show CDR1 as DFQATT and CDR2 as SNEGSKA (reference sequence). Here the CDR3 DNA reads TGCAGTGCTAGAGATTGGGACAGGGCCACCGGGGAGCTGTTTTTT. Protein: CSARDWDRATGELFF.

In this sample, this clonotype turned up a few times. In DNA form, the CDR3 reads TGCGCCAGCAGCTCCCCTCAGGGGGCCTTGGACACTGAAGCTTTCTTT. Translating it yields CASSSPQGALDTEAFF. The gene calls are TRBV4-1 and TRBJ1-1; 8 bases are shared with TRBD1. Looked up from germline, CDR1 is MGHRA and CDR2 is YSYEKL. The length of the CDR3 is 16 residues. V lost 5 bases to trimming and J lost 3 bases; unmatched junction nucleotides: 11.

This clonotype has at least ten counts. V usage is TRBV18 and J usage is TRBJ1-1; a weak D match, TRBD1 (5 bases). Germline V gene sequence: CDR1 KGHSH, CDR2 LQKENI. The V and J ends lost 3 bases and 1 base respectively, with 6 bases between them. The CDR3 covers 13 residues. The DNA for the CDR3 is TGTGCCAGCTCACCCCAGGGGAACACTGAAGCTTTCTTT. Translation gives CASSPQGNTEAFF.

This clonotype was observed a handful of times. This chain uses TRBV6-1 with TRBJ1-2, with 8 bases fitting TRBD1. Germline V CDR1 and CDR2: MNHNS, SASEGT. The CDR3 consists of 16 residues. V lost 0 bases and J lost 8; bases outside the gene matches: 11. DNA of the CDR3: TGTGCCAGCAGTGAAGCGCTTCGGGCAGGGGGCGAAGGCTACACCTTC. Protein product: CASSEALRAGGEGYTF.

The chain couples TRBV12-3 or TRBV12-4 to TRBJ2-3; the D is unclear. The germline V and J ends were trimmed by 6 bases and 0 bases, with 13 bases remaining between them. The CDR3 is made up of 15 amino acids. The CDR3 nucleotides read TGTGCCAGCAGCCCAACTTGGTCTAGCACAGATACGCAGTATTTT. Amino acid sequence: CASSPTWSSTDTQYF.

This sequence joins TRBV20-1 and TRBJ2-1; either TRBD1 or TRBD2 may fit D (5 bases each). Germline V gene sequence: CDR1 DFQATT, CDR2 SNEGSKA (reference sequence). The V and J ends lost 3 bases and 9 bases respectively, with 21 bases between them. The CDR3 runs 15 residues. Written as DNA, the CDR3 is TGCAGTGCTAGGGACGGGGCCCCCGCCTCGGGTGAGCAGTTCTTC. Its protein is CSARDGAPASGEQFF.

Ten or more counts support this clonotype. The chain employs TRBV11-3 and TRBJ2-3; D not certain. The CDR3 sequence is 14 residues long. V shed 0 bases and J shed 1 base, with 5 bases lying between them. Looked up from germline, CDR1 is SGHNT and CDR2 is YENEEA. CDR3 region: CASSLEGRTDTQYF. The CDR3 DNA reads TGTGCCAGCAGCTTAGAGGGTCGCACAGATACGCAGTATTTT.

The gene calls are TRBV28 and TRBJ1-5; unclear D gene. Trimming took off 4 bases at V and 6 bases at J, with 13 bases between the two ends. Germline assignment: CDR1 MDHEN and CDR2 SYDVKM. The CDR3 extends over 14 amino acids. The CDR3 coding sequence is TGTGCCAGCAGTTCCTCCCTGGTGAGTCAGCCCCAGCATTTT. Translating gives CASSSSLVSQPQHF.